Only a few counts were recorded for the clone carrying this T cell receptor (beta chain). The antigen is unknown. Trimming cost V 4 bases and J 5 bases; bases outside gene matches: 1. Germline V CDR1 and CDR2: GTSNPN, SVGIG (reference sequence). The CDR3 covers 13 residues. These data originate in a study of T cells in Graves' hyperthyroidism and ophthalmopathy. General observations from the study: Blood also held most thyroid clonotypes expanded beyond 0.001. A model built on 13 V-J features separated ophthalmopathy from stable hyperthyroidism.

Researchers amplified the TCR beta CDR3 regions from RNA transcripts. A set of HTBI primers served as the primers for a first-round RT-PCR of the TCR CDR3. TCRdb redid the calling of the multiplex PCR reads with MiXCR, one entry per CDR3 protein. The sample holds 370,000 or so distinct CDR3 sequences, about 25% seen once. Fresh peripheral blood, about 9.6 ml, yielded the PBMCs. Sequencing was carried out using blood. The TCR was taken from a man between 50 and 59 years old with Graves' hyperthyroidism. This chain connects TRBV30 to TRBJ2-2; the match to TRBD1 covers 10 bases. CDR3 in amino acids: CAWTGQGTGELFF. CDR3 coding DNA: TGTGCCTGGACGGGACAGGGGACCGGGGAGCTGTTTTTT.